The clone carrying this T cell receptor (beta chain) was detected only a few times. The data derive from a study of T cells after yellow fever vaccination. The CDR3 contains 15 residues. Trimming stripped 0 bases from V and 4 bases from J, with 12 bases between. Per the germline V gene, CDR1 is SGHDN and CDR2 is FVKESK. TCRdb reanalysed the 5' RACE reads using MiXCR and keeps one entry per CDR3 protein. The data hold 25,000 to 35,000 distinct CDR3 sequences, with around 4.6% observed a single time. The chain carries TRBV14 and TRBJ2-5, with D maybe TRBD2 (7 bases). Specimen: CD8+ T cells sorted from PBMCs, collected 10 days after the yellow fever booster vaccination. The TCR comes from a man under 40 who received the YFV17D yellow fever vaccine. CDR3 nucleotide sequence: TGTGCCAGCAGCCAAGATGGACTAGGGGGAGAGACCCAGTACTTC. It is translated as CASSQDGLGGETQYF. Complete variable domain (other parts from reference TRBV14 and TRBJ2-5): EAGVTQFPSHSVIEKGQTVTLRCDPISGHDNLYWYRRVMGKEIKFLLHFVKESKQDESGMPNNRFLAERTGGTYSTLKVQPAELEDSGVYFCASSQDGLGGETQYFGPGTRLLVL.